This T cell receptor beta chain was found in a study of radiotherapy plus CTLA-4 blockade in lung cancer. On the study more broadly: Disease control was seen in approximately 30% of patients, objective responses in roughly 19%. Findings and caveats of the study: The best predictor of response was reported to be early blood T cell clone dynamics, with interferon-beta.

Germline CDR1 SGHNT, CDR2 YYREEE (reference sequence). V was pared by 4 bases and J by 7 bases, with 5 bases of the junction left unmatched. The CDR3 has 15 residues. The table came from immunoSEQ multiplex PCR; TCRdb's copy has only in-frame clones and leaves some out. Of 56,000 or so clones in the sample, more than 60% are singletons; the top ten hold 3.2%. Alongside CTLA-4 blockade with ipilimumab, patients with chemo-refractory metastatic non-small-cell lung cancer received focal radiation. This clone came up a few times. Its antigen is unknown. The sequencing used peripheral blood, collected from a patient treated with radiotherapy plus ipilimumab. The TCR was taken from a human donor with non-small cell lung cancer who had a partial response to radiotherapy plus ipilimumab. The chain is built from TRBV5-4 and TRBJ1-6; 10 positions match TRBD1. The CDR3 loop is CASSPTGGRNSPLHF. The CDR3 DNA sequence: TGTGCCAGCAGCCCGACAGGGGGCAGGAATTCACCCCTCCACTTT. The variable domain in full, with the rest retrieved from reference TRBV5-4 and TRBJ1-6, is ETGVTQSPTHLIKTRGQQVTLRCSSQSGHNTVSWYQQALGQGPQFIFQYYREEENGRGNFPPRFSGLQFPNYSSELNVNALELDDSALYLCASSPTGGRNSPLHFGNGTRLTVT.